Presented here are 14 T cell receptor beta chains from one specimen sequenced in a study of T cell responses to AZD1222 COVID-19 vaccine. The data were produced by immunoSEQ multiplex PCR, yet TCRdb's version contains in-frame clones alone and is incomplete. The data show roughly 140,000 clones, 90% to 95% seen once. Sequencing was performed on peripheral blood, taken on day 0 of AZD1222 vaccination. These receptors came from an adult in good health.

V is TRBV7-3 and J is TRBJ1-1; tentative D call: TRBD1 (6 bases). V dropped 5 bases and J dropped 6 bases, with 19 bases sitting between them. This CDR3 has 15 residues. In germline, CDR1 is SGHTA, CDR2 FQGTGA. The CDR3 loop reads CASSPRGRGLAEAFF. CDR3 in DNA: TGTGCCAGCAGCCCGAGGGGACGGGGGCTTGCTGAAGCTTTCTTT.

The chain carries TRBV19 and TRBJ1-2; no definite D call. V gave up 0 bases and J gave up 4 bases, with 15 bases separating them. This CDR3 has 16 residues. Germline CDR1 and CDR2: LNHDA and SQIVND (reference sequence). CDR3 sequence reads: CASSIEYLGSTYGYTF. The CDR3 nucleotides are TGTGCCAGTAGTATAGAATATTTGGGGTCGACCTATGGCTACACCTTC.

CDR3 in amino acids: CASSQGGAYGANVLTF. The CDR3 nucleotides are TGCGCCAGCAGCCAAGGGGGCGCTTATGGGGCCAACGTCCTGACTTTC. The gene calls are TRBV4-1 and TRBJ2-6; TRBD1 might be the D (5 bases). The V gene lost 1 base and the J gene lost 3 bases, with 10 bases spanning the gap. Germline lookup yields CDR1 MGHRA and CDR2 YSYEKL. The CDR3 is 16 residues long.

This clone is a singleton in its sample. This chain connects TRBV3-1 (or the pseudogene TRBV3-2) to TRBJ2-6; no firm D call. This CDR3 is 17 amino acids long. The V gene lost 0 bases and the J gene lost 2 bases, with 11 bases spanning the gap. The germline CDR1 and CDR2 sequences are LGHDT and YNNKEL (reference sequence). CDR3 coding DNA: TGTGCCAGCAGCCAAGATATCACCGAGACTGGGGCCAACGTCCTGACTTTC. It is translated as CASSQDITETGANVLTF.

The chain uses TRBV6-5 and TRBJ1-2; TRBD1 matches at 8 bases. Germline V lookup: CDR1 MNHEY, CDR2 SVGAGI. Losses at the gene ends were 5 bases for V and 2 bases for J; bases not matched to a gene: 4. The CDR3 totals 14 residues. The chain's CDR3 is CASSRDRINYGYTF. The CDR3 nucleotides read TGTGCCAGCAGTAGGGACAGGATAAACTATGGCTACACCTTC.

The V call is TRBV18, the J call TRBJ1-1; a weak D match, TRBD1 (5 bases). The CDR3 loop spans 16 amino acids. Per the germline V gene, CDR1 is KGHSH and CDR2 is LQKENI. V lost 1 base to trimming and J lost 4 bases, with 16 bases between them. Here the CDR3 reads CASSPLSPSGGTEAFF. The CDR3 DNA reads TGTGCCAGCTCACCACTTAGTCCTAGCGGGGGCACTGAAGCTTTCTTT.

The chain joins TRBV11-2 to TRBJ2-2; TRBD2 is a possible D gene (5 bases). Germline CDR1 reads SGHAT; CDR2 reads FQNNGV. The CDR3 spans 14 residues. V was clipped by 5 bases and J by 1 base, with 8 bases between them. The CDR3 is CASSRRGNTGELFF. The DNA of the CDR3 is TGTGCCAGCAGCCGCCGGGGGAACACCGGGGAGCTGTTTTTT.

The table lists this clone with a count of one. J is TRBJ2-5 and V is TRBV6-5, with 7 bases that match TRBD1. The germline CDR1 and CDR2 sequences are MNHEY and SVGAGI. Losses at the gene ends were 7 bases for V and 5 bases for J; bases not matched to a gene: 7. The length of the CDR3 is 13 residues. CDR3 sequence: CASTTGVRETQYF. The CDR3 DNA reads as TGTGCCAGCACTACAGGGGTCCGGGAGACCCAGTACTTC.

This chain uses TRBV18 with TRBJ1-4, with 7 bases identical to TRBD1. The ends lost 6 bases at V and 8 bases at J; junction bases unmatched: 12. The length of the CDR3 is 15 residues. Germline V CDR1 and CDR2: KGHSH, LQKENI. The CDR3 here is CASSRTTGEQEKLFF. DNA for the CDR3: TGTGCCAGCTCCAGGACTACAGGGGAACAAGAAAAACTGTTTTTT.

The chain is built from TRBV7-2 and TRBJ1-2, with D uncertain. The CDR3 has 13 residues. Between the trimmed V and J ends, which lost 3 bases and 2 bases, there was a span of 7 bases. CDR1 and CDR2 (germline): SGHTA, FQGNSA. The CDR3 region is CASSFPGNYGYTF. The CDR3 nucleotides read TGTGCCAGCAGCTTCCCCGGGAACTATGGCTACACCTTC.

V gene TRBV5-1 combines with J gene TRBJ2-3, with D tentatively TRBD2 (6 bases). The CDR3 is made up of 14 amino acids. CDR1 and CDR2 from the germline V gene are SGHRS and YFSETQ. Trimming removed 4 bases from V and 5 bases from J, with 14 bases in between. The CDR3 nucleotides read TGCGCCAGCAGCCTGGGACTTCAAGGAGATACGCAGTATTTT. Encoded protein: CASSLGLQGDTQYF.

This sequence joins TRBV5-1 and TRBJ1-3, with 8 positions matching TRBD1. J was trimmed by 5 bases and V by 4 bases; bases with no gene match: 5. The CDR3 is made up of 14 amino acids. Germline V gives CDR1 SGHRS, CDR2 YFSETQ. The chain's CDR3 is CASSPTGDRNTIYF. CDR3 nucleotides: TGCGCCAGCAGCCCGACAGGGGACAGAAACACCATATATTTT. Filled out from reference TRBV5-1 and TRBJ1-3, the complete variable domain reads KAGVTQTPRYLIKTRGQQVTLSCSPISGHRSVSWYQQTPGQGLQFLFEYFSETQRNKGNFPGRFSGRQFSNSRSEMNVSTLELGDSALYLCASSPTGDRNTIYFGEGSWLTVV.

The chain carries TRBV6-2 or TRBV6-3 and TRBJ2-1; the match to TRBD2 covers 11 bases. CDR1 is MNHEY, CDR2 SVGEGT, per germline. V lost 6 bases, J lost 7 bases, and 14 bases stayed unmatched. The CDR3 covers 17 residues. CDR3 region: CASSSAIAGGRENEQFF. Here the CDR3 DNA reads TGTGCCAGCAGCTCAGCGATAGCGGGAGGGCGGGAGAATGAGCAGTTCTTC.

The rearrangement joins TRBV19 to TRBJ2-3, with 9 nucleotides matching TRBD1. Losses at the gene ends were 3 bases for V and 5 bases for J; bases not matched to a gene: 6. CDR3 size: 15 residues. Germline lookup yields CDR1 LNHDA and CDR2 SQIVND (reference sequence). The CDR3: CASSMPGQGIDTQYF. The DNA for the CDR3 is TGTGCCAGTAGTATGCCGGGACAGGGAATAGATACGCAGTATTTT. Together with reference TRBV19 and TRBJ2-3, the CDR3 gives the full variable domain: DGGITQSPKYLFRKEGQNVTLSCEQNLNHDAMYWYRQDPGQGLRLIYYSQIVNDFQKGDIAEGYSVSREKKESFPLTVTSAQKNPTAFYLCASSMPGQGIDTQYFGPGTRLTVL.